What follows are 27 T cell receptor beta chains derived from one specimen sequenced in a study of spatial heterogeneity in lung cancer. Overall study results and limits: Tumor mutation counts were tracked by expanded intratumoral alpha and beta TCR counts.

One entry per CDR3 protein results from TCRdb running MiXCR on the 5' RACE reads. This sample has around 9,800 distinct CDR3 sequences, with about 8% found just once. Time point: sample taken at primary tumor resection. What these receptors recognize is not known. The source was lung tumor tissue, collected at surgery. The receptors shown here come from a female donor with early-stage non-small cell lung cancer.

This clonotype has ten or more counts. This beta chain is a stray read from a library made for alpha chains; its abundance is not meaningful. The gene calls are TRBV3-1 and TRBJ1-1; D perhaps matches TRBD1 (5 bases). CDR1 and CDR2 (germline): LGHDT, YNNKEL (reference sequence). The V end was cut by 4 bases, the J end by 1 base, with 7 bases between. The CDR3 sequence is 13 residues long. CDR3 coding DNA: TGTGCCAGCAGCCGAACAGGGAACACTGAAGCTTTCTTT. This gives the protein CASSRTGNTEAFF.

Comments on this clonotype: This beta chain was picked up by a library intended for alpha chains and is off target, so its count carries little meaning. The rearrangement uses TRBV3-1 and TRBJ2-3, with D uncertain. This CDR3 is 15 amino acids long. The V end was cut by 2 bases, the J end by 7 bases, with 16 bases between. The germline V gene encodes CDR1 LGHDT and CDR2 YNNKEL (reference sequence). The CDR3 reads CASSQQPGSSYTQYF. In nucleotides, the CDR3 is TGTGCCAGCAGCCAACAACCGGGTTCCTCTTATACGCAGTATTTT.

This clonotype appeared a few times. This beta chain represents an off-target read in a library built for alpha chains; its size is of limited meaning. The CDR3 DNA reads as TGCAGTGCTAGACTCCTCGGGACATGGTCCGATATTGACTATGGCTACACCTTC. Its protein product is CSARLLGTWSDIDYGYTF. V usage is TRBV20-1 and J usage is TRBJ1-2, with a possible D match to TRBD1 (6 bases). With 2 bases removed from V and 3 bases from J, the gap between germline ends came to 25 bases. Germline CDR1 DFQATT, CDR2 SNEGSKA (reference sequence). CDR3 length: 18 residues.

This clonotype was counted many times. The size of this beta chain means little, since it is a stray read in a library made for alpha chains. CDR3 region: CASRKTGSDTQYF. The CDR3 DNA reads as TGTGCCAGCAGAAAGACAGGGTCAGATACGCAGTATTTT. The chain uses TRBV28 and TRBJ2-3; 7 nucleotides match TRBD1. V shed 6 bases, J shed 4 bases, and the junction held 4 bases outside the gene matches. The CDR3 runs to 13 residues. Germline CDR1 reads MDHEN; CDR2 reads SYDVKM.

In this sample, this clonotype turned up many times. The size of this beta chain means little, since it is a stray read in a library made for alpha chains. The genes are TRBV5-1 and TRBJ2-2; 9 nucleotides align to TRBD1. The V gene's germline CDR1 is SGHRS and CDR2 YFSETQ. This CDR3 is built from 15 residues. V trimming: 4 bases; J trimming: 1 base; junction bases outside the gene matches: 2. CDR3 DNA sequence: TGCGCCAGCAGCGGGACAGGGATGAACACCGGGGAGCTGTTTTTT. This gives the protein CASSGTGMNTGELFF. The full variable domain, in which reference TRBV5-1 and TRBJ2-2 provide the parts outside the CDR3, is KAGVTQTPRYLIKTRGQQVTLSCSPISGHRSVSWYQQTPGQGLQFLFEYFSETQRNKGNFPGRFSGRQFSNSRSEMNVSTLELGDSALYLCASSGTGMNTGELFFGEGSRLTVL.

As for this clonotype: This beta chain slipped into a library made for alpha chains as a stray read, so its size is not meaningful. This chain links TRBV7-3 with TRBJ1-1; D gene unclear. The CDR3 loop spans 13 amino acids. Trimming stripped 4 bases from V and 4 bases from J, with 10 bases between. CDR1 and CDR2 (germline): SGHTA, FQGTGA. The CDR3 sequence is CASSSQMSTEAFF. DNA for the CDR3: TGTGCCAGCAGCTCCCAAATGTCCACTGAAGCTTTCTTT. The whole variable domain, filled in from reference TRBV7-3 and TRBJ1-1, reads GAGVSQTPSNKVTEKGKYVELRCDPISGHTALYWYRQSLGQGPEFLIYFQGTGAADDSGLPNDRFFAVRPEGSVSTLKIQRTERGDSAVYLCASSSQMSTEAFFGQGTRLTVV.

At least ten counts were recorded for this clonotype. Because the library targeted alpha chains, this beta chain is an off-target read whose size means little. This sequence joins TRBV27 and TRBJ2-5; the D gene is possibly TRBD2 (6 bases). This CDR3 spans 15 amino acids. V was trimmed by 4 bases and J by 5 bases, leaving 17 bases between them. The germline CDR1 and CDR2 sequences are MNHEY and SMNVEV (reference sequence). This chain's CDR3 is CASSWGLRRGETQYF. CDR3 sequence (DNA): TGTGCCAGCAGTTGGGGACTGCGCCGCGGGGAGACCCAGTACTTC.

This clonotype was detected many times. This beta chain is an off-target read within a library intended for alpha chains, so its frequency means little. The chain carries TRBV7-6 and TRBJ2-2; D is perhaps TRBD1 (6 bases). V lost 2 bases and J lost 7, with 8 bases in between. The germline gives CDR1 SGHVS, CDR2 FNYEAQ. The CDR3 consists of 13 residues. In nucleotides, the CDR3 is TGTGCCAGCAGCTTACGACAGGTCGGGGAGCTGTTTTTT. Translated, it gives CASSLRQVGELFF.

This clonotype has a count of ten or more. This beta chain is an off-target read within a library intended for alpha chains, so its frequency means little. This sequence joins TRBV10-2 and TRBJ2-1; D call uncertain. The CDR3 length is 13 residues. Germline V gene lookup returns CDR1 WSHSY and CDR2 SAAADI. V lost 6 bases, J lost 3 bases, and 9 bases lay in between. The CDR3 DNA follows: TGCGCCAGCAGCTTGACGCGCTACAATGAGCAGTTCTTC. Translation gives CASSLTRYNEQFF.

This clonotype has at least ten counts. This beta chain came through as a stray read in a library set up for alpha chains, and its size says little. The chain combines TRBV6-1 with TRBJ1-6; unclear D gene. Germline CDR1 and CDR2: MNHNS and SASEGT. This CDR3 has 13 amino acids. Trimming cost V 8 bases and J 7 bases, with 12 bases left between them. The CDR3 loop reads CASCRGVNSPLHF. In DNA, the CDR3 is TGTGCCAGCTGCCGTGGAGTAAATTCACCCCTCCACTTT.

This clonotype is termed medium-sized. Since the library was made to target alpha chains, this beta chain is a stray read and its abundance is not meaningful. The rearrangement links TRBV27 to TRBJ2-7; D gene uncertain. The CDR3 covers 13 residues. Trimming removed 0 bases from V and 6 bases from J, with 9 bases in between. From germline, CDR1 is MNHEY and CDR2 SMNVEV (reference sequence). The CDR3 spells CASSLSFGTEQYF. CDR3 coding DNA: TGTGCCAGCAGTTTATCGTTTGGCACCGAGCAGTACTTC.

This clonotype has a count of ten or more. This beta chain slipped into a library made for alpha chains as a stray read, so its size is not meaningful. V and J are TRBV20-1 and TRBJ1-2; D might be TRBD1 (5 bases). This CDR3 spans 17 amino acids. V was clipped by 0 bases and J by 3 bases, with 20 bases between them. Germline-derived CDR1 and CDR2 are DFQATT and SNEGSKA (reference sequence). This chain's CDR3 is CSARDLYFGGRDYGYTF. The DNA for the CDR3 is TGCAGTGCTAGAGATCTGTATTTCGGGGGAAGGGACTATGGCTACACCTTC.

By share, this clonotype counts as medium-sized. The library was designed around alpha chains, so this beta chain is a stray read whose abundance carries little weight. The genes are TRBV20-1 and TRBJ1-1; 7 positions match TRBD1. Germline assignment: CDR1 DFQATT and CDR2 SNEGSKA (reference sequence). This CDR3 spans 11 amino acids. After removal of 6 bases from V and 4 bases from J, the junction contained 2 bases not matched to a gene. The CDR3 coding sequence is TGCAGTGCCAGGGGGGCCACTGAAGCTTTCTTT. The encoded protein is CSARGATEAFF.

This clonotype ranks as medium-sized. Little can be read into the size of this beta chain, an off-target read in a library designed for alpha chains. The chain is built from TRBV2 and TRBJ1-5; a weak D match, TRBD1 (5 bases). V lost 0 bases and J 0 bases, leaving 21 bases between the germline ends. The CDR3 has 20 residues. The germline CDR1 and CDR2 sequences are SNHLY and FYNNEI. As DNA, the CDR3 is TGTGCCAGCAGTGAAGCGATGACATGGGGGGACCTTTATAGCAATCAGCCCCAGCATTTT. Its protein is CASSEAMTWGDLYSNQPQHF.

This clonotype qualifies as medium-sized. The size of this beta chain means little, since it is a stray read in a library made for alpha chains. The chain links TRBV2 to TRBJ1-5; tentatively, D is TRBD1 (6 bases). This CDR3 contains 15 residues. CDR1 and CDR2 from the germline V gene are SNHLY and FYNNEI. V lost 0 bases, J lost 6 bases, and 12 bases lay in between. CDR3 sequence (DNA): TGTGCCAGCAGTGAAGCGCTTCAGGGGATTCAGCCCCAGCATTTT. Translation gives CASSEALQGIQPQHF.

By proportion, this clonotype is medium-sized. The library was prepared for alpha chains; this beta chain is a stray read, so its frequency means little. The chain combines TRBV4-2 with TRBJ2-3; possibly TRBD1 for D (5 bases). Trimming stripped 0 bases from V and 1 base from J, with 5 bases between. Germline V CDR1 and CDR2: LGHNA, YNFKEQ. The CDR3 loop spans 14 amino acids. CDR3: CASSQDRGTDTQYF. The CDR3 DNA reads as TGTGCCAGCAGCCAAGACAGGGGCACAGATACGCAGTATTTT.

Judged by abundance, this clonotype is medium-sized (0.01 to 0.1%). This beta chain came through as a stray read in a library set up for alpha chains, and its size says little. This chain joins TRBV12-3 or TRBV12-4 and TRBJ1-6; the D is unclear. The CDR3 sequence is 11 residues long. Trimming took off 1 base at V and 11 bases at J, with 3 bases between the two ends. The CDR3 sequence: CASSLGTPLHF. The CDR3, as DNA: TGTGCCAGCAGTTTAGGAACACCCCTCCACTTT.

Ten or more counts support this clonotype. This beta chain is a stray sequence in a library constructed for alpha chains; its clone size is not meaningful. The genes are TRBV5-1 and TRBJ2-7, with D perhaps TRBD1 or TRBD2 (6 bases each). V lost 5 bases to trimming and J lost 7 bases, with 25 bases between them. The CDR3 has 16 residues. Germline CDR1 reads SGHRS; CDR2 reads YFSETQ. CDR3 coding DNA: TGCGCCAGCAGTGAATGGGGGGCGACCGGGACTGGAGAGCAGTACTTC. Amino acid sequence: CASSEWGATGTGEQYF.

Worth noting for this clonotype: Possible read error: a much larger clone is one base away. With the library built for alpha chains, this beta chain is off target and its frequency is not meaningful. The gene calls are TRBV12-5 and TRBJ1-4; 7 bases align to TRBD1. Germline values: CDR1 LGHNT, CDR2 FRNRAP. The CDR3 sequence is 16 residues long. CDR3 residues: CASGLVLRQGGENLFF. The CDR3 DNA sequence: TGTGCTAGTGGTTTGGTACTTAGGCAGGGGGGGGAAAATCTGTTTTTT.

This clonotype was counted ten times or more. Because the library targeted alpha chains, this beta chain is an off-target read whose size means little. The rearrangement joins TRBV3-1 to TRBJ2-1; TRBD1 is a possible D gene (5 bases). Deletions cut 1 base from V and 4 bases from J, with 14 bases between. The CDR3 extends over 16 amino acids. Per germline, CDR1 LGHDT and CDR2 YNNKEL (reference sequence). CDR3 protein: CASSQGGKGWYNEQFF. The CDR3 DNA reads TGTGCCAGCAGCCAAGGGGGCAAGGGCTGGTACAATGAGCAGTTCTTC.

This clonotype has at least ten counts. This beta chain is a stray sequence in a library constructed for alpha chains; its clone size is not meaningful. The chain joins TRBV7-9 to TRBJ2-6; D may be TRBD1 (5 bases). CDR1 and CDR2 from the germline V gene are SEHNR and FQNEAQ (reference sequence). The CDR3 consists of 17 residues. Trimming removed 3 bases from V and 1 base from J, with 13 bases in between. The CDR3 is CASSFEQGKSGANVLTF. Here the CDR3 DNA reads TGTGCCAGCAGCTTTGAGCAGGGCAAGTCTGGGGCCAACGTCCTGACTTTC. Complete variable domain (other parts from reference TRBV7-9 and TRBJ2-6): DTGVSQNPRHKITKRGQNVTFRCDPISEHNRLYWYRQTLGQGPEFLTYFQNEAQLEKSRLLSDRFSAERPKGSFSTLEIQRTEQGDSAMYLCASSFEQGKSGANVLTFGAGSRLTVL.

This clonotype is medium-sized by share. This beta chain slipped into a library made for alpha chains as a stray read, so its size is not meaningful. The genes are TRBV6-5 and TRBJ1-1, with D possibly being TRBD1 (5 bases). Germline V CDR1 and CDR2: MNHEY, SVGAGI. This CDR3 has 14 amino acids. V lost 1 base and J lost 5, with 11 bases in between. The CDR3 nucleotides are TGTGCCAGCAGTTACTTGGGGCCGAAGACTGAAGCTTTCTTT. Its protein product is CASSYLGPKTEAFF.

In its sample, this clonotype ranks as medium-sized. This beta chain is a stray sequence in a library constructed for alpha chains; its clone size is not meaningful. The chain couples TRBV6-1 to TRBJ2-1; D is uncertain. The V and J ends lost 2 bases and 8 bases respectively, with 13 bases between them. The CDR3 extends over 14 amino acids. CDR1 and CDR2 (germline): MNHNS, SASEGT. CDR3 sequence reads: CASSERSLRDEQFF. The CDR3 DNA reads TGTGCCAGCAGTGAAAGGAGCCTTCGGGATGAGCAGTTCTTC.

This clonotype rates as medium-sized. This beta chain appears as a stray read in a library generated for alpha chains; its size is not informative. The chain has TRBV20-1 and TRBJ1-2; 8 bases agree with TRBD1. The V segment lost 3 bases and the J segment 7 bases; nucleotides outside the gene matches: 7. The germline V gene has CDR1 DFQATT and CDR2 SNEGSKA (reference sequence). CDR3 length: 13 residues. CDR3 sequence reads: CSASLTGEVGYTF. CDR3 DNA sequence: TGCAGTGCTAGTTTGACAGGGGAGGTTGGCTACACCTTC.

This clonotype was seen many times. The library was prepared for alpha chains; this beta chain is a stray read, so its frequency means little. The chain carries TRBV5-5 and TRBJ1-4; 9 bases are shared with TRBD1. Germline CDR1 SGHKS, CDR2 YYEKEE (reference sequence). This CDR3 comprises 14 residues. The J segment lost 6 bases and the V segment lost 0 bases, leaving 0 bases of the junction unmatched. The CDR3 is CASSLGTGDEKLFF. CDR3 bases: TGTGCCAGCAGCTTGGGGACAGGGGATGAAAAACTGTTTTTT.

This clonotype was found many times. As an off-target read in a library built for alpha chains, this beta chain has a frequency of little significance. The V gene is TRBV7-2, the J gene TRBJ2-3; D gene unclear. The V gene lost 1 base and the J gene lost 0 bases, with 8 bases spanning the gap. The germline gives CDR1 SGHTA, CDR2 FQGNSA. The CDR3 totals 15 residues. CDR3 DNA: TGTGCCAGCAGCTTAGGAGTGACTAGCACAGATACGCAGTATTTT. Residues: CASSLGVTSTDTQYF. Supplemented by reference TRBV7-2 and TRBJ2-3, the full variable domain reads GAGVSQSPSNKVTEKGKDVELRCDPISGHTALYWYRQSLGQGLEFLIYFQGNSAPDKSGLPSDRFSAERTGGSVSTLTIQRTQQEDSAVYLCASSLGVTSTDTQYFGPGTRLTVL.

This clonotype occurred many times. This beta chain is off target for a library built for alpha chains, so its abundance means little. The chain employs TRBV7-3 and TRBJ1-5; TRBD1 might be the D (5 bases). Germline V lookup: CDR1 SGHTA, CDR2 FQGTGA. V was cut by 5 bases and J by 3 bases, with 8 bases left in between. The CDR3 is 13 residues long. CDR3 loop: CASSRGPNQPQHF. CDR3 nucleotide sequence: TGTGCCAGCAGCAGGGGCCCCAATCAGCCCCAGCATTTT.